These 32 T cell receptor beta chains came from one sample sequenced in a study of brain T cells in children with intractable seizures. This table comes from immunoSEQ multiplex PCR, and its TCRdb copy is limited to in-frame clones, with some not included. The sample carries under 400,000 clones, more than 85% recorded once. The time point was: blood from clinic visit 5 months post-surgery; TSC patient then seizure free. Sequencing used peripheral blood, obtained 5 to 6 months after surgery. The receptors stem from a boy less than two years old with tuberous sclerosis and intractable seizures.

The chain is built from TRBV30 and TRBJ2-6; D is unclear. V was clipped by 2 bases and J by 3 bases, with 2 bases between them. The CDR3 has 12 residues. Germline assignment: CDR1 GTSNPN and CDR2 SVGIG (reference sequence). For the CDR3, the DNA is TGTGCCTGGAGTTTTGGGGCCAACGTCCTGACTTTC. Its protein product is CAWSFGANVLTF.

This clone was seen a single time. The chain uses TRBV28 and TRBJ1-2; unclear D gene. This CDR3 is built from 13 residues. Trimming pared 2 bases from V and 4 bases from J, leaving 8 bases between. Looked up from germline, CDR1 is MDHEN and CDR2 is SYDVKM. The chain's CDR3 is CASSLRALYGYTF. The CDR3 DNA reads as TGTGCCAGCAGTTTAAGGGCCCTCTATGGCTACACCTTC.

The chain couples TRBV7-5 to TRBJ1-5. TRBV7-5 is termed a pseudogene. The CDR3 totals 13 residues. Written as DNA, the CDR3 is TGTGCCAGAAGCTTAAGGTTCAATCAGCCCCAGCATTTT. Amino acids: CARSLRFNQPQHF.

The chain carries TRBV4-2 and TRBJ2-5; the D gene is possibly TRBD2 (6 bases). Between the trimmed V and J ends, which lost 1 base and 1 base, there was a span of 13 bases. Germline V CDR1 and CDR2: LGHNA, YNFKEQ. The CDR3 runs 16 residues. This CDR3 reads CASSQVGGGVQETQYF. DNA of the CDR3: TGTGCCAGCAGCCAAGTGGGGGGAGGAGTCCAAGAGACCCAGTACTTC.

The chain recombines TRBV7-8 with TRBJ1-2; 9 positions match TRBD1. This CDR3 has 16 amino acids. Germline CDR1 SGHVS, CDR2 FQNEAQ. V was clipped by 5 bases and J by 0 bases; unmatched bases: 7. CDR3 nucleotides: TGTGCCAGCAGCGTACCGGGACAGGGCCCTAACTATGGCTACACCTTC. It encodes CASSVPGQGPNYGYTF.

The chain is built from TRBV2 and TRBJ2-1, with 9 bases that match TRBD1. This CDR3 comprises 14 residues. Unmatched junction bases numbered 4, after V lost 6 bases and J lost 4 bases. Germline CDR1 is SNHLY and CDR2 is FYNNEI. CDR3 in DNA: TGTGCCAGCAGGACAGGGGGGAAATACAATGAGCAGTTCTTC. It specifies CASRTGGKYNEQFF.

This rearrangement joins TRBV29-1 to TRBJ1-1, with TRBD1 as a possible D gene (5 bases). This CDR3 has 12 amino acids. Deletions cut 4 bases from V and 4 bases from J, with 10 bases between. CDR1 is SQVTM and CDR2 is ANQGSEA in the germline V gene. This chain's CDR3 is CSVVGGSTEAFF. CDR3 in DNA: TGCAGCGTTGTCGGGGGGAGCACTGAAGCTTTCTTT.

The chain recombines TRBV6-5 with TRBJ1-1, with a tentative D call TRBD1 (5 bases). V shed 5 bases and J shed 5 bases, with 12 bases lying between them. CDR3 size: 13 residues. Germline CDR1 reads MNHEY; CDR2 reads SVGAGI. The CDR3 spells CASSPPGPTEAFF. The CDR3 DNA reads as TGTGCCAGCAGTCCGCCGGGGCCGACTGAAGCTTTCTTT.

The rearrangement links TRBV5-4 to TRBJ2-5; D unclear. Trimming took off 4 bases at V and 3 bases at J, with 16 bases between the two ends. CDR3 size: 15 residues. Germline CDR1 and CDR2: SGHNT and YYREEE (reference sequence). CDR3 amino acids: CASSVNPDWKETQYF. The CDR3 DNA sequence: TGTGCCAGCAGCGTGAACCCTGACTGGAAAGAGACCCAGTACTTC. The full variable domain, its missing parts supplied by reference TRBV5-4 and TRBJ2-5, is ETGVTQSPTHLIKTRGQQVTLRCSSQSGHNTVSWYQQALGQGPQFIFQYYREEENGRGNFPPRFSGLQFPNYSSELNVNALELDDSALYLCASSVNPDWKETQYFGPGTRLLVL.

V gene TRBV6-5 combines with J gene TRBJ2-5, with D unclear. This CDR3 spans 12 amino acids. CDR1 is MNHEY, CDR2 SVGAGI, per germline. Trimming shortened V by 6 bases and J by 4 bases, and 9 bases separated the two germline ends. CDR3 region: CASSPDVETQYF. For the CDR3, the DNA is TGTGCCAGCAGCCCAGACGTAGAGACCCAGTACTTC.

This clone showed up just once. The CDR3, as DNA: TGTGCCAGCAGCTCCGGGACAGGGGTCTACGAGCAGTACTTC. Protein sequence: CASSSGTGVYEQYF. The V gene is TRBV7-9, the J gene TRBJ2-7; 10 bases are a match to TRBD1. V lost 4 bases, J lost 3 bases, and 3 bases stayed unmatched. In germline, CDR1 is SEHNR, CDR2 FQNEAQ (reference sequence). This CDR3 is built from 14 residues.

This chain links TRBV30 with TRBJ1-1; perhaps TRBD1 as D (5 bases). CDR1 and CDR2 from the germline V gene are GTSNPN and SVGIG (reference sequence). V lost 3 bases and J lost 3, with 14 bases in between. CDR3 length: 14 residues. CDR3 loop: CAWRFGGVYTEAFF. The CDR3 region has the DNA TGTGCCTGGAGATTTGGGGGAGTTTACACTGAAGCTTTCTTT.

Points on this clone: Distinct nucleotide sequences in the sample also encode this CDR3. The J gene is TRBJ2-3, the V gene TRBV3-1 (or the pseudogene TRBV3-2); D gene unclear. V was clipped by 3 bases and J by 4 bases, with 8 bases between them. Germline CDR1 LGHDT, CDR2 YNNKEL (reference sequence). CDR3 length equals 13 residues. The CDR3 region has the DNA TGTGCCAGCAGCCAGGGGATCCCAGATACGCAGTATTTT. This codes for CASSQGIPDTQYF.

The gene calls are TRBV19 and TRBJ2-3; 10 positions agree with TRBD2. Germline values: CDR1 LNHDA, CDR2 SQIVND (reference sequence). The CDR3 contains 15 residues. V shed 5 bases and J 4 bases; nucleotides not matched to a gene: 6. The CDR3 protein is CASSASGRGSDTQYF. The CDR3 DNA is TGTGCCAGTAGTGCTAGCGGGAGAGGGTCAGATACGCAGTATTTT.

J is TRBJ2-3 and V is TRBV4-1; D gene ambiguous. The CDR3 contains 13 residues. V was shortened by 1 base and J by 14 bases, with 16 bases between the two germline ends. The V gene's germline CDR1 is MGHRA and CDR2 YSYEKL. CDR3 nucleotide sequence: TGCGCCAGCAGCCAAGTGTCGGCAGGCCAAGGGTATTTT. Its protein is CASSQVSAGQGYF.

The V gene is TRBV19, the J gene TRBJ2-5; TRBD2 matches 11 bases. The CDR3 sequence is 17 residues long. The ends lost 6 bases at V and 10 bases at J; junction bases unmatched: 19. Germline-derived CDR1 and CDR2 are LNHDA and SQIVND (reference sequence). The chain's CDR3 is CASRGGTSGVDGVDQYF. CDR3 bases: TGTGCCAGTAGGGGAGGGACTAGCGGAGTTGACGGGGTTGACCAGTACTTC.

The gene calls are TRBV13 and TRBJ2-7; 11 nucleotides line up with TRBD1. The V and J ends lost 1 base and 2 bases, in that order; junction bases with no gene match: 1. This CDR3 spans 15 amino acids. Germline V CDR1 and CDR2: PRHDT, FYEKMQ (reference sequence). CDR3 nucleotide sequence: TGTGCCAGCAGCTTAGCGGGACAGGGGGCCTACGAGCAGTACTTC. Its protein product is CASSLAGQGAYEQYF.

The rearrangement joins TRBV11-3 to TRBJ1-1, with D possibly TRBD1 on 5 matching bases. Germline CDR1 SGHNT, CDR2 YENEEA. The CDR3 contains 15 residues. The V end was cut by 6 bases, the J end by 1 base, with 15 bases between. CDR3 in DNA: TGTGCCAGCAGGTTCACTCGGGGGGGGAACACTGAAGCTTTCTTT. It specifies CASRFTRGGNTEAFF.

The rearrangement uses TRBV5-6 and TRBJ2-3; 9 bases line up with TRBD2. V shed 6 bases, J shed 6 bases, and the junction held 14 bases outside the gene matches. Germline V gives CDR1 SGHDT, CDR2 YYEEEE. This CDR3 has 16 amino acids. The CDR3 sequence: CASTLLAGAGADTQYF. The CDR3 nucleotides read TGTGCCAGCACCCTGTTAGCGGGAGCGGGGGCGGATACGCAGTATTTT.

This chain connects TRBV30 to TRBJ1-5; weak D call: TRBD1 (6 bases). This CDR3 is built from 14 residues. Trimming took 0 bases from V and 0 from J, leaving 6 bases between them. Per the germline V gene, CDR1 is GTSNPN and CDR2 is SVGIG (reference sequence). CDR3 bases: TGTGCCTGGAGTGTGGGACATAGCAATCAGCCCCAGCATTTT. Amino acid sequence: CAWSVGHSNQPQHF. Looking up the rest from reference TRBV30 and TRBJ1-5 gives the full variable domain: SQTIHQWPATLVQPVGSPLSLECTVEGTSNPNLYWYRQAAGRGLQLLFYSVGIGQISSEVPQNLSASRPQDRQFILSSKKLLLSDSGFYLCAWSVGHSNQPQHFGDGTRLSIL.

The V call is TRBV7-2, the J call TRBJ2-5; 11 nucleotides match TRBD2. This CDR3 is built from 16 residues. Germline V CDR1 and CDR2: SGHTA, FQGNSA. J gave up 1 base and V 5 bases, and 6 bases lay outside the gene matches. The CDR3 sequence: CASSLELAGAQETQYF. Written as DNA, the CDR3 is TGTGCCAGCAGCCTGGAACTAGCGGGGGCCCAAGAGACCCAGTACTTC.

CDR3 in amino acids: CASSMKDRVGEKLFF. The CDR3 DNA is TGTGCCAGCAGCATGAAGGACAGGGTAGGAGAAAAACTGTTTTTT. The chain employs TRBV7-9 and TRBJ1-4; 8 bases map to TRBD1. V lost 5 bases to trimming and J lost 8 bases; unmatched junction nucleotides: 10. The CDR3 length is 15 residues. Germline lookup yields CDR1 SEHNR and CDR2 FQNEAQ (reference sequence). Full variable domain (missing parts from reference TRBV7-9 and TRBJ1-4): DTGVSQNPRHKITKRGQNVTFRCDPISEHNRLYWYRQTLGQGPEFLTYFQNEAQLEKSRLLSDRFSAERPKGSFSTLEIQRTEQGDSAMYLCASSMKDRVGEKLFFGSGTQLSVL.

This sequence joins TRBV5-4 and TRBJ2-5; either TRBD1 or TRBD2 may supply D (5 bases each). Trimming removed 3 bases from V and 7 bases from J, with 13 bases in between. This CDR3 is built from 13 residues. The germline CDR1 and CDR2 sequences are SGHNT and YYREEE (reference sequence). The CDR3 is CASSWTGLGTQYF. CDR3 coding DNA: TGTGCCAGCAGCTGGACGGGGCTGGGGACCCAGTACTTC. Together with reference TRBV5-4 and TRBJ2-5, the CDR3 gives the full variable domain: ETGVTQSPTHLIKTRGQQVTLRCSSQSGHNTVSWYQQALGQGPQFIFQYYREEENGRGNFPPRFSGLQFPNYSSELNVNALELDDSALYLCASSWTGLGTQYFGPGTRLLVL.

This clone appeared a few times. This chain joins TRBV7-2 and TRBJ2-1; 9 nucleotides line up with TRBD2. Germline V lookup: CDR1 SGHTA, CDR2 FQGNSA. The junction had 4 bases not matched to a gene; V was cut back by 4 bases and J by 6 bases. This CDR3 contains 14 residues. This CDR3 is CASSSGLARNEQFF. CDR3 nucleotide sequence: TGTGCCAGCAGCTCCGGACTAGCGCGCAATGAGCAGTTCTTC.

The CDR3 is CSDELGGYTF. The CDR3 nucleotides read TGCAGCGACGAACTTGGGGGCTACACCTTC. The chain is built from TRBV29-1 and TRBJ1-2, with D unclear. Trimming stripped 7 bases from V and 8 bases from J, with 11 bases between. From germline, CDR1 is SQVTM and CDR2 ANQGSEA. CDR3 length: 10 amino acids.

The rearrangement links TRBV7-8 to TRBJ1-2; TRBD1 agrees at 9 bases. Germline trimming cut 4 bases from V and 3 bases from J; bases unmatched to any gene: 12. The CDR3 sequence is 17 residues long. Germline V gene lookup returns CDR1 SGHVS and CDR2 FQNEAQ. The CDR3 bases are TGTGCCAGCAGCTCCAACAGTAACAGGGGGCCGTACTATGGCTACACCTTC. Encoded protein: CASSSNSNRGPYYGYTF.

A single count supports this clone. The rearrangement joins TRBV9 to TRBJ2-5; unclear D gene. This CDR3 comprises 14 residues. Looked up from germline, CDR1 is SGDLS and CDR2 is YYNGEE. V dropped 0 bases and J dropped 1 base, with 7 bases sitting between them. The CDR3 reads CASSVGGFQETQYF. CDR3 in DNA: TGTGCCAGCAGCGTAGGAGGTTTCCAAGAGACCCAGTACTTC.

The chain uses TRBV19 and TRBJ1-5; unclear D gene. The ends were cut back, 5 bases at V and 5 bases at J, with 16 bases in the middle. Per the germline V gene, CDR1 is LNHDA and CDR2 is SQIVND (reference sequence). This CDR3 contains 15 residues. This CDR3 reads CASSLLEGGYQPQHF. In nucleotides, the CDR3 is TGTGCCAGTAGTCTATTGGAGGGAGGATATCAGCCCCAGCATTTT. Combining the CDR3 with reference TRBV19 and TRBJ1-5 gives the whole variable domain DGGITQSPKYLFRKEGQNVTLSCEQNLNHDAMYWYRQDPGQGLRLIYYSQIVNDFQKGDIAEGYSVSREKKESFPLTVTSAQKNPTAFYLCASSLLEGGYQPQHFGDGTRLSIL.

The chain combines TRBV30 with TRBJ1-1; no clear D gene. This CDR3 comprises 14 residues. From germline, CDR1 is GTSNPN and CDR2 SVGIG (reference sequence). V lost 0 bases and J lost 4, with 12 bases in between. The CDR3 sequence is CAWSVWISGTEAFF. For the CDR3, the DNA is TGTGCCTGGAGTGTGTGGATTTCTGGCACTGAAGCTTTCTTT.

This clone was recorded once. This chain connects TRBV5-5 to TRBJ2-3; 7 nucleotides line up with TRBD2. This CDR3 is 15 amino acids long. The germline CDR1 and CDR2 sequences are SGHKS and YYEKEE (reference sequence). Trimming at V came to 3 bases and at J to 0 bases, leaving 4 bases not matched to a gene. CDR3 nucleotide sequence: TGTGCCAGCAGCTCCGATAGCGGGAGCACAGATACGCAGTATTTT. Protein product: CASSSDSGSTDTQYF. Drawing the rest from reference TRBV5-5 and TRBJ2-3, the complete variable domain is DAGVTQSPTHLIKTRGQQVTLRCSPISGHKSVSWYQQVLGQGPQFIFQYYEKEERGRGNFPDRFSARQFPNYSSELNVNALLLGDSALYLCASSSDSGSTDTQYFGPGTRLTVL.

The chain has TRBV28 and TRBJ1-2; no clear D. Germline assignment: CDR1 MDHEN and CDR2 SYDVKM. Trimming removed 2 bases from V and 2 bases from J, with 6 bases in between. This CDR3 is 13 amino acids long. The CDR3 DNA sequence: TGTGCCAGCAGTTTACAGAAGAACTATGGCTACACCTTC. It encodes CASSLQKNYGYTF.

This chain joins TRBV6-5 and TRBJ1-1; D call uncertain. The CDR3 covers 15 residues. Looked up from germline, CDR1 is MNHEY and CDR2 is SVGAGI. V was pared by 2 bases and J by 1 base, with 11 bases between. The CDR3 spells CASSYRDGENTEAFF. In DNA form, the CDR3 reads TGTGCCAGCAGTTACAGGGATGGGGAGAACACTGAAGCTTTCTTT.